This TCR beta chain emerged from a study of tumor and adjacent non-tumor tissue in lung cancer (dated by TCRdb to the late 2010s). Study-wide context: By cancer type, the cohort comprised 12 to 13 adenocarcinoma patients, 2 squamous cell carcinoma patients and 1 small cell lung cancer patient. The roughly 15 enrolled patients, of whom around 10 were men and 5 were women, were aged roughly 30 to 76 years and were diagnosed with TNM stage I to III disease. In total, sequencing yielded approximately 130,000,000 productive TCRbeta reads, which works out to an average of about 4.17 million reads per sample. The study compared bulk TCRbeta repertoires from lung tumor tissue and matched distant non-tumor lung tissue of some 14 lung cancer patients. TCRbeta CDR3 sequencing was performed on 25 to 35 paired specimens, with one tumor sample and one normal lung sample collected per patient.

V drops 7 bases and J drops 10 bases, leaving 16 bases in between. The CDR3, cysteine through phenylalanine, is 12 amino acids long. The read is trimmed to its CDR3 DNA, 36 bases read in frame from base 1. In regard to this clonotype: Its antigen is unknown. No much larger clonotype is one base removed from it; base qualities were not supplied.

What the authors observed across the whole study: Because peripheral blood was not sequenced, the blood TCRbeta repertoires of the lung cancer patients in the study went unexamined. TCR diversity (inverse Simpson) was significantly higher in tumor than in normal lung tissue (approximately 400 vs 170, P = 0.0075, Mann-Whitney U test). Neither the sequencing platform nor unique molecular identifiers are named or mentioned anywhere in the methods. TCR diversity was significantly higher in younger patients, and greater tumor TCR diversity was associated with shorter overall survival and shorter disease-free survival. The top 100 clones accounted for a significantly larger cumulative portion of the repertoire in normal lung than in tumor tissue. Only around 14 patients were in the cohort, and the authors stated that larger samples and more detailed clinical data are needed.

The library was generated by multiplex PCR. This sample was sequenced with an Illumina HiSeq 2500. TCRbeta libraries were built by three rounds of nested PCR using primers (Table S4), following protocols modified from ARM-PCR. Before sequencing, PCR products in the 200-500 bp range were cut out of the gel and cleaned up using the QIAquick gel extraction kit. The published analysis was carried out like this. Reads were cleaned with Trimmomatic, merged with FLASH into complete CDR3 sequences, and assigned to V(D)J germline segments with MiTCR. Clonal diversity was computed as the inverse Simpson's index with VDJtools. Productive reads were defined as in-frame sequences without a premature stop codon. Starting from the raw public reads, TCRdb applied fastp trimming at Q25, assembled clones with MiXCR and retained in-frame beta chains. Each CDR3 protein gets just one entry, which takes the most common genes and DNA from the rows behind it. V and J calls and clone size were set by TCRdb, not the authors. The sample data list approximately 53,000 distinct CDR3 sequences, and just under 75% of these were observed just once. Clones ranked in the top ten supply around a quarter of the sample.

RNA was isolated from bulk, unsorted tissue, and RNA quality was assessed with a NanoDrop ND-1000 and an Agilent 2100. Distant non-tumor tissue taken more than 3 cm from the tumor edge was used as the normal lung sample. All donors had newly diagnosed lung cancer, had not received prior chemotherapy, and were admitted for thoracic surgery in China between August and November 2014. Patients who had received previous radiotherapy or chemotherapy, or who had another concurrent cancer, were excluded from the study. Pieces of surgical tissue measuring about 1-2.1 cm3 were kept in RNAlater solution and held at -80 degrees C until needed.

The chain links TRBV12-3 or TRBV12-4 with TRBJ1-1, with the D gene uncertain. The sequence was collected from a woman aged 60-75 years with non-small cell lung cancer. Sequencing input: distant non-tumor lung tissue. The DNA reads TGTGCCAGCACCGACTTGAGGGAGGTAGCTTTCTTT. Its protein product is CASTDLREVAFF.